These 3 T cell receptor beta chains were sequenced from one sample in a study of PD-L1 blockade in urothelial cancer. Using immunoSEQ multiplex PCR, the repertoire was profiled, and TCRdb retains in-frame clones only, with some absent. The sample contains 54,000 or so clones, over 65% of which appear only once. Time point described: pretreatment peripheral blood. Here the sequenced sample was PBMCs, taken around atezolizumab (anti-PD-L1) treatment. The receptors originated from a man aged 50 to 60 with urothelial cancer.

The V call is TRBV28, the J call TRBJ1-2; D is uncertain. The germline V gene encodes CDR1 MDHEN and CDR2 SYDVKM. Between the trimmed V and J ends, which lost 5 bases and 7 bases, there was a span of 11 bases. This CDR3 region has 12 residues. CDR3: CASSRSLGGYTF. The CDR3, as DNA: TGTGCCAGCAGTCGGTCCCTCGGTGGCTACACCTTC.

The chain combines TRBV7-9 with TRBJ1-2, with 10 bases matching TRBD1. Germline CDR1 and CDR2: SEHNR and FQNEAQ (reference sequence). Germline trimming cut 2 bases from V and 12 bases from J; bases unmatched to any gene: 6. The CDR3 totals 13 residues. CDR3 bases: TGTGCCAGCAGCTTAAACGACAGGGGGCGCGACACCTTC. This translates into CASSLNDRGRDTF.

CDR3 sequence reads: CSVRVGYEQYF. CDR3 nucleotide sequence: TGCAGCGTTCGGGTTGGGTACGAGCAGTACTTC. The chain combines TRBV29-1 with TRBJ2-7; no definite D call. V gave up 5 bases and J gave up 4 bases, with 9 bases separating them. The germline CDR1 and CDR2 sequences are SQVTM and ANQGSEA. The CDR3 extends over 11 amino acids.